This TCR beta chain emerged from a study of blood T cell repertoires in COVID-19. Study in general: Specimens from acute and convalescent COVID-19 originated in the United States, Italy and Spain.

Original methodology: It was from reference gene primer amplification that nucleated cell counts were estimated. Using immunoSEQ multiplex PCR, the repertoire was profiled, and TCRdb retains in-frame clones only, with some absent. That table gives V, J and clone size, and the DNA gave D and trimming. Of 50,000 to 65,000 clones in the sample, around 93% were seen once. This CDR3 has 17 residues. Trimming took off 2 bases at V and 0 bases at J, with 14 bases between the two ends. Per the germline V gene, CDR1 is ENHRY and CDR2 is SYGVKD. V is TRBV10-3 and J is TRBJ2-1; D possibly corresponds to TRBD2 (5 bases). The sequence came from a man aged 50-59 years with active COVID-19. Sequencing was performed on peripheral blood. The CDR3 nucleotides read TGTGCCATCAGTGAGCCTGGACTCCGGAGCTCCTACAATGAGCAGTTCTTC. Encoded protein: CAISEPGLRSSYNEQFF.